This is a list of T cell receptor beta chains from one sample in a study of vaccination and CD4 T cells after COVID-19. Using its own MiXCR run on the PCR reads, TCRdb lists one record per CDR3 protein. The repertoire consists of under 25,000 distinct CDR3 sequences, with about 40% occurring once and the leading ten covering around 13%. These receptors have no identified antigens. Specimen: CD4+ T cells from blood, cultured in vitro. The receptors originated from a human donor who had recovered from COVID-19. Each CDR3 is given with its conserved first and last residue. The D gene is left open where the match is weak. Clone size is shown for a subset of rows, as once, few, many or a class of expanded clone.

D	V	size	J	CDR3	DNA
.	TRBV20-1	.	TRBJ1-1	CSARAQDRNTEAFF	TGCAGTGCTAGAGCCCAGGACCGGAACACTGAAGCTTTCTTT
.	TRBV5-1	.	TRBJ1-1	CASRQQPNTEAFF	TGCGCCAGCAGACAACAGCCGAACACTGAAGCTTTCTTT
.	TRBV7-2	.	TRBJ2-2	CASSLGGVGGAATGELFF	TGTGCCAGCAGCTTAGGAGGCGTTGGGGGAGCGGCCACCGGGGAGCTGTTTTTT
TRBD1	TRBV7-9	.	TRBJ2-5	CASSLTTGVLQETQYF	TGTGCCAGCAGCTTAACGACAGGGGTGCTCCAAGAGACCCAGTACTTC
TRBD2	TRBV6-5	.	TRBJ2-5	CASSYGRLAGSVETQYF	TGTGCCAGCAGTTACGGTAGACTAGCGGGATCAGTTGAGACCCAGTACTTC
TRBD1	TRBV7-3	once	TRBJ2-2	CASARQGAQGNTGELFF	TGTGCCAGCGCCCGACAGGGGGCCCAGGGAAATACCGGGGAGCTGTTTTTT
.	TRBV10-3	.	TRBJ1-5	CASKGSNQPQHF	TGTGCCTCCAAAGGTAGCAATCAGCCCCAGCATTTT
TRBD2	TRBV15	.	TRBJ2-3	CATSSGKEGLAGGSYSGTDTQYF	TGTGCCACCAGCAGCGGAAAAGAGGGACTAGCGGGAGGGAGCTACTCCGGTACAGATACGCAGTATTTT
TRBD1	TRBV6-1	.	TRBJ1-6	CASSRGLEGASYNSPLHF	TGTGCCAGCAGTAGAGGGTTGGAGGGGGCTTCCTATAATTCACCCCTCCACTTT
TRBD1	TRBV7-2	.	TRBJ1-5	CASSLVAGGGNQPQHF	TGTGCCAGCAGCTTAGTCGCAGGGGGGGGCAATCAGCCCCAGCATTTT
.	TRBV10-1	.	TRBJ1-1	CASSSTVNTEAFF	TGCGCCAGCAGCTCGACGGTAAACACTGAAGCTTTCTTT
TRBD1	TRBV19	.	TRBJ1-6	CASSLTGGNSPLHF	TGTGCCAGTAGTCTAACAGGGGGAAATTCACCCCTCCACTTT
.	TRBV7-2	.	TRBJ1-2	CASSPLLGGAGYTF	TGTGCCAGCAGCCCCCTGCTGGGGGGCGCTGGCTACACCTTC
.	TRBV5-4	.	TRBJ2-5	CASSLAGRPQETQYF	TGTGCCAGCAGCTTGGCTGGCCGTCCTCAAGAGACCCAGTACTTC
.	TRBV5-1	.	TRBJ2-4	CASSLGLAKNIQYF	TGCGCCAGCAGCTTGGGGCTGGCCAAAAACATTCAGTACTTC
TRBD2	TRBV7-2	few	TRBJ2-7	CASRPEAGGPSYEQYF	TGTGCCAGCAGGCCAGAGGCGGGAGGGCCGTCGTACGAGCAGTACTTC
TRBD1	TRBV7-2	.	TRBJ1-2	CASSRTGTGGYGYTF	TGTGCCAGCAGCCGCACCGGGACAGGGGGCTATGGCTACACCTTC
.	TRBV14	few	TRBJ1-6	CASSQTPYNSPLHF	TGTGCCAGCAGCCAAACCCCCTATAATTCACCCCTCCACTTT
.	TRBV7-2	.	TRBJ1-5	CASSLETGQPQHF	TGTGCCAGCAGCTTAGAGACCGGTCAGCCCCAGCATTTT
.	TRBV12-3/TRBV12-4	.	TRBJ1-2	CASSFGIDYGYTF	TGTGCCAGCAGTTTTGGGATCGACTATGGCTACACCTTC
.	TRBV28	few	TRBJ2-5	CASSLLSRGGETQYF	TGTGCCAGCAGTTTATTAAGCAGGGGAGGCGAGACCCAGTACTTC
TRBD1	TRBV11-3	few	TRBJ2-1	CASSLGQGSYNEQFF	TGTGCCAGCAGCTTAGGACAGGGTTCCTACAATGAGCAGTTCTTC
.	TRBV6-1	.	TRBJ1-5	CASSPGGPYSNQPQHF	TGTGCCAGCAGTCCCGGGGGGCCTTATAGCAATCAGCCCCAGCATTTT
TRBD1	TRBV19	few	TRBJ1-3	CASLQGARGNTIYF	TGTGCCAGCCTACAGGGGGCTCGCGGAAACACCATATATTTT
TRBD1	TRBV27	.	TRBJ1-3	CASSLNDRDREDSGNTIYF	TGTGCCAGCAGTTTGAACGACCGGGACAGGGAGGACTCTGGAAACACCATATATTTT
.	TRBV20-1	once	TRBJ1-1	CSARDGQKGEAFF	TGCAGTGCTAGAGATGGACAAAAAGGTGAAGCTTTCTTT
TRBD1	TRBV19	.	TRBJ1-6	CASSPGQGASPLHF	TGTGCCAGTAGTCCCGGACAGGGGGCTTCACCCCTCCACTTT
.	TRBV20-1	.	TRBJ1-1	CSARRPRSGKAEAFF	TGCAGTGCTAGAAGGCCAAGGTCAGGGAAGGCTGAAGCTTTCTTT
.	TRBV29-1	few	TRBJ1-2	CSVEREGGHYGYTF	TGCAGCGTTGAAAGGGAAGGTGGGCACTATGGCTACACCTTC
TRBD1	TRBV27	.	TRBJ1-2	CASRFWDRGYGYTF	TGTGCCAGCAGGTTTTGGGACAGAGGATATGGCTACACCTTC
.	TRBV7-2	.	TRBJ2-2	CASSLVSGNTGELFF	TGTGCCAGCAGCTTAGTGTCGGGGAACACCGGGGAGCTGTTTTTT
TRBD2	TRBV24-1	.	TRBJ2-2	CATSDPAGAVTGELFF	TGTGCCACCAGTGATCCAGCGGGAGCTGTCACCGGGGAGCTGTTTTTT
TRBD2	TRBV15	.	TRBJ2-7	CATSRAGGTSYEQYF	TGTGCCACCAGCAGAGCGGGGGGGACCTCCTACGAGCAGTACTTC
.	TRBV19	.	TRBJ1-2	CASSIGGRGLGYTF	TGTGCCAGTAGTATTGGCGGGCGGGGGCTTGGCTACACCTTC
.	TRBV23-1	.	TRBJ1-5	CASSQSPTGYQPQHF	TGCGCCAGCAGTCAATCTCCGACAGGCTATCAGCCCCAGCATTTT